This record covers a single T cell receptor beta chain. All enrollees were roughly 18 to 89 years old and from 20 to 30 US areas. In the source study's methods: Reference gene primer amplification yielded estimated nucleated cell counts. TCRdb's copy holds only in-frame clones and misses some; the assay was immunoSEQ multiplex PCR. V, J and clone size are taken as reported in that table, and D and trimming were inferred from the DNA itself. The sample holds about 190,000 clones, approximately 84% seen once. This sample was taken from a study of blood T cell repertoires in COVID-19. About the study: The study drew acute and convalescent COVID-19 samples from the United States, Italy and Spain. T cells, B-cell-depleted T cells, or PBMCs supplied cDNA or gDNA.

The sequence was obtained from a woman between 25 and 40 years old who had recovered from COVID-19. Sequencing was done on a sample of PBMCs or T cells enriched from blood (not recorded which).

CDR3 in amino acids: CASSLTTYTEAFF. The CDR3 DNA follows: TGTGCCAGCAGTTTAACAACCTACACTGAAGCTTTCTTT. The chain joins TRBV28 to TRBJ1-1, with D unclear. The length of the CDR3 is 13 residues. Deletions cut 2 bases from V and 3 bases from J, with 7 bases between. The germline V gene encodes CDR1 MDHEN and CDR2 SYDVKM.